Ten or more counts support the clone carrying this TCR beta chain. Its antigen is as yet unknown. These data originate in a study of CD8+CD57+ T cells in acquired aplastic anemia. Study details: Average DNA yield from sorted CD4+ and CD8+ cells was around 3 ug.

By flow cytometry, patients selected for sequencing had shown an expansion of CD8+CD57+ cells. With no exception, the patients had severe acquired aplastic anemia. No patient had been given any therapy when blood was sampled. Genomic DNA, the template, was used for profiling of the TCR beta VDJ and CDR3. TCRdb itself ran the reads through MiXCR, one entry per CDR3 protein. The table lists 200,000 or so distinct CDR3 sequences, under 55% of them singletons. Study-wide results and caveats: Around 29 CD8+ CDR3 sequences were shared between patients and controls.

Trimming removed 5 bases from V and 7 bases from J, with 11 bases in between. The CDR3 spans 12 residues. Germline V gives CDR1 SEHNR, CDR2 FQNEAQ (reference sequence). The sequence was collected from a human donor with aplastic anemia. The V and J genes are TRBV7-9 and TRBJ1-1; D remains ambiguous. Sequences were obtained from sorted CD4+, CD8+, or CD8+CD57+ T cells (not recorded which) from PBMCs. CDR3 sequence reads: CASSVNDGEAFF. The CDR3 DNA is TGTGCCAGCAGCGTCAACGACGGTGAAGCTTTCTTT.